This T cell receptor (beta chain) was identified during a study of T cells in Graves' hyperthyroidism and ophthalmopathy. Researchers amplified the TCR beta CDR3 regions from RNA transcripts. RT-PCR in the first round (using the HTBI primer set) targeted the TCR CDR3. TCRdb reprocessed the multiplex PCR reads via MiXCR and lists one record per CDR3 protein. The sample has roughly 710,000 distinct CDR3 sequences; roughly 32% are singletons. CDR3 length: 14 residues. Germline values: CDR1 LNHDA, CDR2 SQIVND (reference sequence). V lost 3 bases and J 2 bases, leaving 8 bases between the germline ends. Material for sequencing was blood. J is TRBJ1-5 and V is TRBV19; D uncertain. The receptor's source is a woman in her forties with Graves' hyperthyroidism. DNA of the CDR3: TGTGCCAGTAGTATGGGCCCCGGCAATCAGCCCCAGCATTTT. Translated, it gives CASSMGPGNQPQHF.